Below are 26 T cell receptor beta chains sequenced from a single sample in a study of cytomegalovirus exposure and HLA in healthy donors. The PCR employed 60 Vbeta primers together with 13 Jbeta primers. TCRdb keeps only in-frame clones here, not all; method: immunoSEQ multiplex PCR. The repertoire includes about 110,000 clones, around 80% of them detected once, and approximately 3% sits in the top ten. Sequencing was done on a sample of PBMCs. The origin of the receptors is a woman between 40 and 55 years old in good health and CMV-seronegative.

The chain carries TRBV5-1 and TRBJ2-1, with TRBD2 identical over 7 bases. The CDR3 is made up of 15 amino acids. Trimming took 4 bases from V and 2 from J; bases not matched to a gene: 6. Per the germline V gene, CDR1 is SGHRS and CDR2 is YFSETQ. The CDR3 DNA follows: TGCGCCAGCAGCAAGGGAAGCGGGGCCTACAATGAGCAGTTCTTC. This translates into CASSKGSGAYNEQFF.

This clone was seen a few times. A read error may account for a junction end that differs from germline. V is TRBV7-9 and J is TRBJ2-7, with 7 bases identical to TRBD1. Per the germline V gene, CDR1 is SEHNR and CDR2 is FQNEAQ (reference sequence). The CDR3 spans 15 residues. The CDR3 loop is CSSNPARDSTYEQYF. CDR3 sequence (DNA): TGTTCCAGCAACCCCGCCCGGGACAGCACCTACGAGCAGTACTTC.

The J gene is TRBJ2-5, the V gene TRBV6-5; D uncertain. The CDR3 spans 11 residues. Germline CDR1 and CDR2: MNHEY and SVGAGI. The V gene lost 6 bases and the J gene lost 4 bases, with 6 bases spanning the gap. CDR3 DNA sequence: TGTGCCAGCAGCCTCCGAGAGACCCAGTACTTC. Its protein product is CASSLRETQYF.

The V and J genes are TRBV29-1 and TRBJ2-3, with a tentative D call TRBD2 (6 bases). This CDR3 has 14 residues. Germline lookup yields CDR1 SQVTM and CDR2 ANQGSEA. Between the trimmed V and J ends, which lost 7 bases and 0 bases, there was a span of 14 bases. The chain's CDR3 is CSAVSGGSTDTQYF. DNA of the CDR3: TGCAGCGCCGTGAGCGGAGGGAGCACAGATACGCAGTATTTT.

The V gene is TRBV6-9, the J gene TRBJ1-5; tentative D call: TRBD1 (6 bases). The germline V gene encodes CDR1 MNHGY and CDR2 SVAAGI. Trimming left V 0 bases short and J 7 bases short, with 16 bases between. The CDR3 spans 16 residues. CDR3 coding DNA: TGTGCCAGCAGTTATTCGAGAGGGGGGGGCGGACAGCCCCAGCATTTT. The encoded protein is CASSYSRGGGGQPQHF.

The V gene is TRBV15, the J gene TRBJ2-1; 10 positions agree with TRBD1. V lost 8 bases and J lost 4; bases outside the gene matches: 8. CDR1 and CDR2 (germline): LNHNV, YYDKDF (reference sequence). CDR3 length equals 15 residues. CDR3 DNA: TGTGCCACCCTCGGCCGGGACAGGGGATACAATGAGCAGTTCTTC. This codes for CATLGRDRGYNEQFF.

V gene TRBV6-1 combines with J gene TRBJ2-3; the D is unclear. CDR1 MNHNS and CDR2 SASEGT come from the germline V gene. Between the trimmed V and J ends, which lost 1 base and 3 bases, there was a span of 5 bases. The CDR3 has 13 residues. CDR3 amino acids: CASSEGPTDTQYF. Here the CDR3 DNA reads TGTGCCAGCAGTGAAGGGCCGACAGATACGCAGTATTTT.

This chain links TRBV5-1 with TRBJ1-6; 9 bases agree with TRBD1. Germline V gene sequence: CDR1 SGHRS, CDR2 YFSETQ. Trimming removed 6 bases from V and 8 bases from J; junction bases left unmatched: 6. The CDR3 sequence is 14 residues long. The CDR3 loop reads CASNLGQGDSPLHF. In DNA, the CDR3 is TGCGCCAGCAACCTGGGACAGGGTGATTCACCCCTCCACTTT.

This chain joins TRBV7-2 and TRBJ2-1; 8 bases line up with TRBD2. V lost 2 bases to trimming and J lost 0 bases; unmatched junction nucleotides: 0. This CDR3 is 15 amino acids long. Germline lookup yields CDR1 SGHTA and CDR2 FQGNSA. CDR3 sequence reads: CASSLSGGSYNEQFF. The CDR3, as DNA: TGTGCCAGCAGCTTAAGCGGGGGCTCCTACAATGAGCAGTTCTTC. The whole variable domain, remainder taken from reference TRBV7-2 and TRBJ2-1, is GAGVSQSPSNKVTEKGKDVELRCDPISGHTALYWYRQSLGQGLEFLIYFQGNSAPDKSGLPSDRFSAERTGGSVSTLTIQRTQQEDSAVYLCASSLSGGSYNEQFFGPGTRLTVL.

This sequence joins TRBV7-7 and TRBJ2-5; 7 positions agree with TRBD2. Trimming cost V 0 bases and J 2 bases; bases outside gene matches: 3. The CDR3 covers 15 residues. The germline CDR1 and CDR2 sequences are SSHAT and FNYEAQ (reference sequence). The CDR3 here is CASSLAAGPQETQYF. The CDR3 DNA follows: TGTGCCAGCAGCTTAGCAGCGGGACCTCAAGAGACCCAGTACTTC. Complete variable domain (other parts from reference TRBV7-7 and TRBJ2-5): GAGVSQSPRYKVTKRGQDVTLRCDPISSHATLYWYQQALGQGPEFLTYFNYEAQPDKSGLPSDRFSAERPEGSISTLTIQRTEQRDSAMYRCASSLAAGPQETQYFGPGTRLLVL.

The chain couples TRBV5-5 to TRBJ1-5; D may be TRBD1 (6 bases). Germline V gene sequence: CDR1 SGHKS, CDR2 YYEKEE (reference sequence). This CDR3 is built from 14 residues. Trimming took 6 bases from V and 1 from J, leaving 11 bases between them. The CDR3 spells CASKVGTSNQPQHF. The CDR3, as DNA: TGTGCCAGCAAAGTCGGGACAAGCAATCAGCCCCAGCATTTT.

The chain is built from TRBV4-3 and TRBJ2-2, with TRBD1 matching over 8 bases. This CDR3 is 17 amino acids long. CDR1 is LGHNA and CDR2 is YSLEER in the germline V gene. The V gene end was trimmed by 4 bases and the J gene end by 1 base; junction bases not matched to a gene: 8. CDR3 nucleotides: TGCGCCAGCAGCCCTGGAAGTGGGACAGGGAACACCGGGGAGCTGTTTTTT. Protein: CASSPGSGTGNTGELFF.

V gene TRBV28 combines with J gene TRBJ2-6; D is perhaps TRBD1 (5 bases). CDR1 is MDHEN, CDR2 SYDVKM, per germline. Trimming cost V 4 bases and J 0 bases, with 16 bases left between them. CDR3 length: 18 residues. CDR3 amino acids: CASSSVGAGSSGANVLTF. The CDR3 DNA sequence: TGTGCCAGCAGTTCAGTAGGGGCAGGAAGCTCTGGGGCCAACGTCCTGACTTTC. The variable domain in full, completed from reference TRBV28 and TRBJ2-6, reads DVKVTQSSRYLVKRTGEKVFLECVQDMDHENMFWYRQDPGLGLRLIYFSYDVKMKEKGDIPEGYSVSREKKERFSLILESASTNQTSMYLCASSSVGAGSSGANVLTFGAGSRLTVL.

The chain carries TRBV30 and TRBJ1-4, with D possibly being TRBD1 (6 bases). V lost 1 base and J lost 7, with 13 bases in between. This CDR3 has 14 residues. The V gene's germline CDR1 is GTSNPN and CDR2 SVGIG (reference sequence). CDR3 in amino acids: CAWSATGSIEKLFF. The CDR3, as DNA: TGTGCCTGGAGTGCGACAGGCAGTATTGAAAAACTGTTTTTT.

V and J are TRBV30 and TRBJ2-5; TRBD2 matches 10 bases. The germline CDR1 and CDR2 sequences are GTSNPN and SVGIG (reference sequence). The CDR3 contains 14 residues. The V segment lost 2 bases and the J segment 1 base; nucleotides outside the gene matches: 1. The CDR3 nucleotides are TGTGCCTGGAGTAGGACTAGCGGCCAAGAGACCCAGTACTTC. This sequence encodes CAWSRTSGQETQYF.

The chain is built from TRBV5-1 and TRBJ2-1, with 9 bases that match TRBD2. Germline V gene sequence: CDR1 SGHRS, CDR2 YFSETQ. The CDR3 consists of 15 residues. The J segment lost 8 bases and the V segment lost 4 bases, leaving 10 bases of the junction unmatched. CDR3 nucleotides: TGCGCCAGCAGCGCGACCGGGACTAGCAGCCATGAGCAGTTCTTC. Translation: CASSATGTSSHEQFF. The whole variable domain, remainder taken from reference TRBV5-1 and TRBJ2-1, is KAGVTQTPRYLIKTRGQQVTLSCSPISGHRSVSWYQQTPGQGLQFLFEYFSETQRNKGNFPGRFSGRQFSNSRSEMNVSTLELGDSALYLCASSATGTSSHEQFFGPGTRLTVL.

The chain employs TRBV25-1 and TRBJ1-1, with TRBD1 as a possible D gene (6 bases). The V and J ends lost 0 bases and 1 base respectively, with 18 bases between them. Germline values: CDR1 MGHDK, CDR2 SYGVNS. This CDR3 is built from 18 residues. The CDR3 is CASSEYTGQRTGNTEAFF. The DNA for the CDR3 is TGTGCCAGCAGTGAATATACAGGGCAGAGAACCGGGAACACTGAAGCTTTCTTT.

The chain has TRBV10-3 and TRBJ1-4; TRBD1 aligns across 7 bases. The CDR3 has 14 residues. Germline values: CDR1 ENHRY, CDR2 SYGVKD. With V trimmed by 3 bases and J by 4 bases, 2 bases remained unmatched. CDR3 protein: CAISEGDSNEKLFF. The DNA for the CDR3 is TGTGCCATCAGTGAAGGGGACAGTAATGAAAAACTGTTTTTT.

This clone appeared once. The chain has TRBV15 and TRBJ1-2; unclear D gene. Germline lookup yields CDR1 LNHNV and CDR2 YYDKDF (reference sequence). The CDR3 length is 16 residues. The ends were cut back, 0 bases at V and 8 bases at J, with 19 bases in the middle. The CDR3 bases are TGTGCCACCAGCAGAGATCCCCCTAGTTTGGGAGAGGGCTACACCTTC. It yields the protein CATSRDPPSLGEGYTF.

The chain uses TRBV11-2 and TRBJ2-2; TRBD1 is a possible D gene (6 bases). V gave up 5 bases and J gave up 0 bases, with 13 bases separating them. The germline gives CDR1 SGHAT, CDR2 FQNNGV. The length of the CDR3 is 16 residues. The CDR3 region has the DNA TGTGCCAGCAGCGCTAGGGGACAAGCGAACACCGGGGAGCTGTTTTTT. Translated, it gives CASSARGQANTGELFF.

This clone came up once. The chain uses TRBV19 and TRBJ1-1; D gene uncertain. Germline CDR1 and CDR2: LNHDA and SQIVND (reference sequence). The CDR3 sequence is 14 residues long. V was trimmed by 0 bases and J by 4 bases, leaving 9 bases between them. This CDR3 is CASSIEAGRTEAFF. The CDR3 DNA reads TGTGCCAGTAGTATAGAGGCAGGTCGCACTGAAGCTTTCTTT.

The gene calls are TRBV28 and TRBJ2-7; possible D gene TRBD1, 5 bases. The ends were cut back, 2 bases at V and 3 bases at J, with 11 bases in the middle. Germline lookup yields CDR1 MDHEN and CDR2 SYDVKM. The CDR3 is made up of 14 amino acids. CDR3 sequence: CASSLNPGIYEQYF. CDR3 DNA sequence: TGTGCCAGCAGTTTAAATCCAGGGATCTACGAGCAGTACTTC.

This sequence joins TRBV2 and TRBJ2-7; 7 nucleotides line up with TRBD1. Germline V gene data show CDR1 as SNHLY and CDR2 as FYNNEI. V trimming: 6 bases; J trimming: 5 bases; junction bases outside the gene matches: 22. The CDR3 runs to 18 residues. The CDR3 DNA is TGTGCCAGCAGGCAAAGGGACAGCTTTTCCGCCTTCAGGAACGAGCAGTACTTC. This encodes CASRQRDSFSAFRNEQYF. The whole variable domain, remainder taken from reference TRBV2 and TRBJ2-7, is EPEVTQTPSHQVTQMGQEVILRCVPISNHLYFYWYRQILGQKVEFLVSFYNNEISEKSEIFDDQFSVERPDGSNFTLKIRSTKLEDSAMYFCASRQRDSFSAFRNEQYFGPGTRLTVT.

The count of this clone is one. The CDR3 nucleotides read TGTGCCAGCTCAGAAGATGGACAGCTGAACACTGAAGCTTTCTTT. This codes for CASSEDGQLNTEAFF. This rearrangement joins TRBV18 to TRBJ1-1; tentative D call: TRBD1 (6 bases). CDR1 is KGHSH, CDR2 LQKENI, per germline. V lost 5 bases to trimming and J lost 0 bases, with 13 bases between them. The CDR3 consists of 15 residues.

The chain employs TRBV29-1 and TRBJ2-7; a weak D match, TRBD1 (5 bases). The V and J ends lost 3 bases and 2 bases respectively, with 20 bases between them. This CDR3 spans 16 amino acids. Germline V CDR1 and CDR2: SQVTM, ANQGSEA. The CDR3 DNA reads TGCAGCGTTGACGGCTCCACCCCCCAGGGTACCTACGAGCAGTACTTC. It is translated as CSVDGSTPQGTYEQYF.

J is TRBJ2-7 and V is TRBV5-1; 9 nucleotides align to TRBD1. This CDR3 has 13 amino acids. After removal of 3 bases from V and 2 bases from J, the junction contained 0 bases not matched to a gene. Germline CDR1 and CDR2: SGHRS and YFSETQ. The CDR3 DNA reads as TGCGCCAGCAGCTGGACAGGGGCCTACGAGCAGTACTTC. This sequence encodes CASSWTGAYEQYF.